The 5 T cell receptor beta chains below come from one sample, sequenced in a study of cytomegalovirus exposure and HLA in healthy donors (dated by TCRdb to about 2017). The library was made by the immunoSEQ multiplex PCR assay. The multiplex PCR relied on a mix of 60 forward primers for TCR Vbeta segments and 13 reverse primers for TCR Jbeta segments. The immuneACCESS repertoire file appears here via TCRdb, limited to in-frame rearrangements. These files lack a portion of the clones; in checked studies, under half of the deficit traces to unresolved V genes, and the cause of the others is not known. This sample gives 150,000 to 200,000 clones in total; 70% to 80% of them show up just once. Roughly an eighth of the sample goes to the ten largest clones. The sample comprised PBMCs. The receptors derive from a woman younger than 45 in good health and CMV-seropositive.

This chain links TRBV29-1 with TRBJ1-1, with 8 bases matching TRBD1. With 6 bases clipped from V and 2 bases from J, the junction kept 8 bases outside the gene matches. Looked up from germline, CDR1 is SQVTM and CDR2 is ANQGSEA. This CDR3 is 14 amino acids long. The CDR3 nucleotides are TGCAGCGTGAAACAGACAGGGGAAAACACTGAAGCTTTCTTT. Encoded protein: CSVKQTGENTEAFF.

This sequence joins TRBV4-2 and TRBJ1-2; maybe TRBD1 (6 bases). The CDR3 extends over 17 amino acids. Between the trimmed V and J ends, which lost 0 bases and 5 bases, there was a span of 19 bases. Germline lookup yields CDR1 LGHNA and CDR2 YNFKEQ. The CDR3 DNA sequence: TGTGCCAGCAGCCAAGATAATGGTCAGGGGCAAGGGTATGGCTACACCTTC. Its protein product is CASSQDNGQGQGYGYTF.

This chain uses TRBV7-3 with TRBJ2-3, with 11 positions matching TRBD2. This CDR3 is 16 amino acids long. V gave up 2 bases and J gave up 5 bases; unmatched junction bases: 6. Germline values: CDR1 SGHTA, CDR2 FQGTGA. The CDR3 here is CASSLRGLAEGDTQYF. CDR3 bases: TGTGCCAGCAGCTTACGGGGACTAGCGGAAGGAGATACGCAGTATTTT.

This sequence joins TRBV9 and TRBJ2-1; D is uncertain. This CDR3 region has 13 residues. Germline V gives CDR1 SGDLS, CDR2 YYNGEE. V was trimmed by 4 bases and J by 9 bases, leaving 14 bases between them. The CDR3: CASSSLTSGEQFF. The CDR3 DNA is TGTGCCAGCAGCTCCCTTACTTCGGGTGAGCAGTTCTTC.

This clone was found a few times. V usage is TRBV4-2 and J usage is TRBJ2-1; 7 nucleotides line up with TRBD2. The CDR3 has 15 residues. Germline CDR1 LGHNA, CDR2 YNFKEQ. V gave up 1 base and J gave up 8 bases; unmatched junction bases: 8. The CDR3 sequence: CASSQVREGRDEQFF. CDR3 bases: TGTGCCAGCAGCCAAGTGAGGGAGGGCCGCGATGAGCAGTTCTTC.